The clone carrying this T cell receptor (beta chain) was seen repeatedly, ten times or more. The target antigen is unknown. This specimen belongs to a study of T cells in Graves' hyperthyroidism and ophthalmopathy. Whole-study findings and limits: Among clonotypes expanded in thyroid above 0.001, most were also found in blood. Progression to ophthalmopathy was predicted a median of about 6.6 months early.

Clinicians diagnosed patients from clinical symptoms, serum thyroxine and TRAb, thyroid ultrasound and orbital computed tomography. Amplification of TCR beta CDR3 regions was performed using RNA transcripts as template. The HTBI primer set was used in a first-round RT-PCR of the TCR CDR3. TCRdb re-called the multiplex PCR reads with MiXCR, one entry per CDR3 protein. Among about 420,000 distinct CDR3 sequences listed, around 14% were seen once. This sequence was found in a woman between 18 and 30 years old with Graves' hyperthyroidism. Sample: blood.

CDR3 DNA sequence: TGTGCTAGTGGTCCCCGACTAGCGGGATACAATGAGCAGTTCTTC. Its protein is CASGPRLAGYNEQFF. The gene calls are TRBV12-5 and TRBJ2-1; TRBD2 aligns across 11 bases. J gave up 4 bases and V 5 bases, and 4 bases lay outside the gene matches. Germline values: CDR1 LGHNT, CDR2 FRNRAP. The CDR3 contains 15 residues.